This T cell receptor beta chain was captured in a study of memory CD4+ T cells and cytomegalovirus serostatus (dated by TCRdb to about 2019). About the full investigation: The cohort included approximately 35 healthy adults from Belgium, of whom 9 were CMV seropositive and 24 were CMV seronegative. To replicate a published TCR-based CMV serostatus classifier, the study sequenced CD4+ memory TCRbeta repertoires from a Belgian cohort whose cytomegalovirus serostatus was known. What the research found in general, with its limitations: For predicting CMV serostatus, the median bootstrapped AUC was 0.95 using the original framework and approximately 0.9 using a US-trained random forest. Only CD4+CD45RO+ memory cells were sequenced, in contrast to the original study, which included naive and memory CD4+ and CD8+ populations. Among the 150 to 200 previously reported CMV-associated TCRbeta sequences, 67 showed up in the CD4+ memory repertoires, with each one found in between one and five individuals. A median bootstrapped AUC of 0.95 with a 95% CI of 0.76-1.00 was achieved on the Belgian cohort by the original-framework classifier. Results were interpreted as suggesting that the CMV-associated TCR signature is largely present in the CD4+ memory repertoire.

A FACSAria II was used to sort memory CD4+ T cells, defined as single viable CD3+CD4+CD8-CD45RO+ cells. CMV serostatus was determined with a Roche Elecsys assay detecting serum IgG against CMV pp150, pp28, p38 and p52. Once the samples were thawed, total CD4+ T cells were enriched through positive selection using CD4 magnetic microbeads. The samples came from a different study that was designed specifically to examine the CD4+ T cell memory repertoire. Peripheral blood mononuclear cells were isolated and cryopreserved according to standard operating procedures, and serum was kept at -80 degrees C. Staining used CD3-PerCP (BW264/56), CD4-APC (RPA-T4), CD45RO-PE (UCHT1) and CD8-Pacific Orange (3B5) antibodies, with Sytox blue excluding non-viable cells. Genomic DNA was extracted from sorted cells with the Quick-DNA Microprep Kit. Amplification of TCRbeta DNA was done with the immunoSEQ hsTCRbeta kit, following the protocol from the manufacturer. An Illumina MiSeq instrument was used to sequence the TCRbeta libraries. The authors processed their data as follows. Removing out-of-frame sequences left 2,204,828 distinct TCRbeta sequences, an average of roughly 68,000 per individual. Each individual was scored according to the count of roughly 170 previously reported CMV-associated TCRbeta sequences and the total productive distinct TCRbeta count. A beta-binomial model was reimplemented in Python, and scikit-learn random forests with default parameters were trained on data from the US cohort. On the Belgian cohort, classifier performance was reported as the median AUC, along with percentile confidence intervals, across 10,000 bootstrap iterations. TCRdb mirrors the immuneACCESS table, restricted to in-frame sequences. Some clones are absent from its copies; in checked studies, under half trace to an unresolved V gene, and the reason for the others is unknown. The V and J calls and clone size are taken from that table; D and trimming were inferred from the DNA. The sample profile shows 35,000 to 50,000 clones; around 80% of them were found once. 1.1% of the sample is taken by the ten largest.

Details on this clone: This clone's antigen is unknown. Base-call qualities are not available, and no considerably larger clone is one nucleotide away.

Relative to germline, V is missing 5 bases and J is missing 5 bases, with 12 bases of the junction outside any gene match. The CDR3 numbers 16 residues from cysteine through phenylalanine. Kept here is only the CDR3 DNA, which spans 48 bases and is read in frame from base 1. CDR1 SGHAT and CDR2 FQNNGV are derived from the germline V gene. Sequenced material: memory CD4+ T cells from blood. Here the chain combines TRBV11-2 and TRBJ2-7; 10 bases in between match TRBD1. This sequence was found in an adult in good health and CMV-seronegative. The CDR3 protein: CASSPTLGTGADEQYF. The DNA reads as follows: TGTGCCAGCAGCCCAACTCTCGGGACAGGGGCTGACGAGCAGTACTTC.